These T cell receptor beta chains were read from a single sample in a study of T-cell reconstitution after alpha-beta-depleted transplantation in children. TCRdb reanalysed the PCR reads using MiXCR and keeps one entry per CDR3 protein. Of hundreds of thousands of distinct CDR3 sequences in the sample, around 15% were seen once. Sequencing used PBMCs, mostly from graft donor cells, obtained 360 days after TCRalphabeta/CD19-depleted stem cell transplant. All receptors come from a male patient between 2 and 10 years old who had a stem cell transplant for acute lymphoblastic leukemia, so the T cells may come from the graft donor. The CDR3 runs from the conserved cysteine through the conserved F or W. The D gene is left open where the match is weak. For some rows the clone size is stated as once, few or many, or as a class when expanded; others skip it.

d_call: TRBD1; clone_size: -; v_call: TRBV20-1; j_call: TRBJ2-3; cdr3_nt: TGCAGTGCTTATCGGGACAGACGGGTCAACACAGATACGCAGTATTTT; cdr3_aa: CSAYRDRRVNTDTQYF
d_call: TRBD2; clone_size: many; v_call: TRBV7-8; j_call: TRBJ2-1; cdr3_nt: TGTGCCAGCAGCTTGGAGGCGAATGCGGGAGGGTACAATGAGCAGTTCTTC; cdr3_aa: CASSLEANAGGYNEQFF
d_call: TRBD2; clone_size: -; v_call: TRBV7-8; j_call: TRBJ2-3; cdr3_nt: TGTGCCAGCAGCTTACCCGCACTAGCGGGAGGGGGGACAGATACGCAGTATTTT; cdr3_aa: CASSLPALAGGGTDTQYF
d_call: -; clone_size: -; v_call: TRBV7-9; j_call: TRBJ2-3; cdr3_nt: TGTGCCAGCAGCCCCGACTTGTACCGCCAGTATTTT; cdr3_aa: CASSPDLYRQYF
d_call: TRBD1; clone_size: -; v_call: TRBV15; j_call: TRBJ2-3; cdr3_nt: TGTGCCACCAGCAGCACAGGGGTCACGCAGTATTTT; cdr3_aa: CATSSTGVTQYF
d_call: TRBD2; clone_size: once; v_call: TRBV6-2/TRBV6-3; j_call: TRBJ2-4; cdr3_nt: TGTGCCAGCAGTCGACGGGGGGTTCAGTACTTC; cdr3_aa: CASSRRGVQYF
d_call: -; clone_size: few; v_call: TRBV29-1; j_call: TRBJ1-4; cdr3_nt: TGCAGCGTTGCCAGCTATAATGAAAAACTGTTTTTT; cdr3_aa: CSVASYNEKLFF
d_call: -; clone_size: -; v_call: TRBV20-1; j_call: TRBJ2-3; cdr3_nt: TGCAGTGCTAGAACACCAGGGGTGCGCACAGATACGCAGTATTTT; cdr3_aa: CSARTPGVRTDTQYF
d_call: -; clone_size: few; v_call: TRBV3-1; j_call: TRBJ1-1; cdr3_nt: TGTGCCAGCAGCCAAGGACCATCATACACTGAAGCTTTCTTT; cdr3_aa: CASSQGPSYTEAFF
d_call: -; clone_size: few; v_call: TRBV10-3; j_call: TRBJ2-2; cdr3_nt: TGTGCCACCCACTTCCGGGACAAGGCGAACACCGGGGAGCTGTTTTTT; cdr3_aa: CATHFRDKANTGELFF
d_call: -; clone_size: -; v_call: TRBV4-3; j_call: TRBJ2-7; cdr3_nt: TGCGCCAGCAGCCAAGATATCGGGATCTCATACGAGCAGTACTTC; cdr3_aa: CASSQDIGISYEQYF
d_call: -; clone_size: few; v_call: TRBV20-1; j_call: TRBJ2-3; cdr3_nt: TGCAGTGCTAGAGCTCCCCTCACAGATACGCAGTATTTT; cdr3_aa: CSARAPLTDTQYF
d_call: TRBD1; clone_size: -; v_call: TRBV9; j_call: TRBJ2-7; cdr3_nt: TGTGCCAGCAGCGTAGGGACAGGTTTCTCCTACGAGCAGTACTTC; cdr3_aa: CASSVGTGFSYEQYF
d_call: -; clone_size: -; v_call: TRBV27; j_call: TRBJ2-3; cdr3_nt: TGTGCCAGCAGATTGATGGGGGGAACAGATACGCAGTATTTT; cdr3_aa: CASRLMGGTDTQYF
d_call: TRBD1; clone_size: -; v_call: TRBV28; j_call: TRBJ2-2; cdr3_nt: TGTGCCAGCAGTTCCACAGGGGTCGGGGAGCTGTTTTTT; cdr3_aa: CASSSTGVGELFF
d_call: TRBD2; clone_size: -; v_call: TRBV4-1; j_call: TRBJ2-7; cdr3_nt: TGCGCCAGCAGCCAAGACGGGAGGGCCTACGAGCAGTACTTC; cdr3_aa: CASSQDGRAYEQYF
d_call: -; clone_size: -; v_call: TRBV7-9; j_call: TRBJ2-5; cdr3_nt: TGTGCCAGCAGCTTCCCGAGGGGGTCCCAAGAGACCCAGTACTTC; cdr3_aa: CASSFPRGSQETQYF
d_call: TRBD1; clone_size: -; v_call: TRBV23-1; j_call: TRBJ2-1; cdr3_nt: TGCGCCAGCGAAATCCGGGACAGGGTTTACAATGAGCAGTTCTTC; cdr3_aa: CASEIRDRVYNEQFF
d_call: TRBD1; clone_size: few; v_call: TRBV12-3/TRBV12-4; j_call: TRBJ2-2; cdr3_nt: TGTGCCAGCAGAACGACAGGGGACTCCGGGGAGCTGTTTTTT; cdr3_aa: CASRTTGDSGELFF
d_call: TRBD1; clone_size: few; v_call: TRBV11-2; j_call: TRBJ1-5; cdr3_nt: TGTGCCAGCACCTCGGACAGGCGGAAAAGGGCCAACAATCAGCCCCAGCATTTT; cdr3_aa: CASTSDRRKRANNQPQHF
d_call: TRBD2; clone_size: -; v_call: TRBV5-4; j_call: TRBJ2-1; cdr3_nt: TGTGCCAGCAGCTTGGCCCGGACTAGCGGGAGTCGCAATGAGCAGTTCTTC; cdr3_aa: CASSLARTSGSRNEQFF
d_call: -; clone_size: few; v_call: TRBV2; j_call: TRBJ2-7; cdr3_nt: TGTGCCAGCAGTGAACTGGGTGGCGAGCAGTACTTC; cdr3_aa: CASSELGGEQYF
d_call: -; clone_size: -; v_call: TRBV5-1; j_call: TRBJ2-1; cdr3_nt: TGCGCCAGCAGCTTGTCCAAGAACTACAATGAGCAGTTCTTC; cdr3_aa: CASSLSKNYNEQFF
d_call: -; clone_size: many; v_call: TRBV12-3/TRBV12-4; j_call: TRBJ2-1; cdr3_nt: TGTGCCAGCAGTTGGGTGAGCTCCTACAATGAGCAGTTCTTC; cdr3_aa: CASSWVSSYNEQFF
d_call: -; clone_size: few; v_call: TRBV6-5; j_call: TRBJ2-1; cdr3_nt: TGTGCCAGCAGTTACGGGGCCGGGACTTCAAATGAGCAGTTCTTC; cdr3_aa: CASSYGAGTSNEQFF
d_call: -; clone_size: -; v_call: TRBV29-1; j_call: TRBJ2-5; cdr3_nt: TGCAGCGTTGACCCCCCCCAAGAGACCCAGTACTTC; cdr3_aa: CSVDPPQETQYF
d_call: -; clone_size: -; v_call: TRBV4-3; j_call: TRBJ2-2; cdr3_nt: TGCGCCAGCAGCCAAGTGGGGTTACATGCGAACACCGGGGAGCTGTTTTTT; cdr3_aa: CASSQVGLHANTGELFF
d_call: -; clone_size: few; v_call: TRBV20-1; j_call: TRBJ2-1; cdr3_nt: TGCAGTGCTAGAGGAGGCCCCAGCTCCTACAATGAGCAGTTCTTC; cdr3_aa: CSARGGPSSYNEQFF
d_call: TRBD2; clone_size: few; v_call: TRBV20-1; j_call: TRBJ2-5; cdr3_nt: TGCAGTGCTAAGACTAGCGGGAGAGGCGAGACCCAGTACTTC; cdr3_aa: CSAKTSGRGETQYF